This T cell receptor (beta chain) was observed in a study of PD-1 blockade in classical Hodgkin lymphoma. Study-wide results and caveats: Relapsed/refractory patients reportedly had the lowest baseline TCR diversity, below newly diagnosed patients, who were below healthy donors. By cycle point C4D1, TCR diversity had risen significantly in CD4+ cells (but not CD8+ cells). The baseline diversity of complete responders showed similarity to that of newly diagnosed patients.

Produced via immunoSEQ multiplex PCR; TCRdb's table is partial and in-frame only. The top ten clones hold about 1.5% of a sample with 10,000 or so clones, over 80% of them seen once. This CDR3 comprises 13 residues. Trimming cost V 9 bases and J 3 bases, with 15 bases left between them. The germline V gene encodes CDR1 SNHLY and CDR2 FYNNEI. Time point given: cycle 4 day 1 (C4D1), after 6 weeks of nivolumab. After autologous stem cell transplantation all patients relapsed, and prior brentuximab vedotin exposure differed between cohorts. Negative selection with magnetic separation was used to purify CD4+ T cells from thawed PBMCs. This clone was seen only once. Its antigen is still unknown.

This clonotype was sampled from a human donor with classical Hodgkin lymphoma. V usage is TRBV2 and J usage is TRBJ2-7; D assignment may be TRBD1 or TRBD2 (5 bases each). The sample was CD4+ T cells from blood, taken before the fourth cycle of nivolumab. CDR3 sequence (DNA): TGTGCCAGACCCCCAGGGAGCTACTACGAGCAGTACTTC. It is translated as CARPPGSYYEQYF.